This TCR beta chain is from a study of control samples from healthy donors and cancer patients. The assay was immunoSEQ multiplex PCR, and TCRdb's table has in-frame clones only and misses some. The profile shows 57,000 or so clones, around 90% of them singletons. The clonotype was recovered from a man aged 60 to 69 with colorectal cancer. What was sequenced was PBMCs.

CDR3 amino acids: CASRYALENTGELFF. The CDR3 bases are TGTGCCAGCAGGTACGCACTAGAGAACACCGGGGAGCTGTTTTTT. V and J are TRBV28 and TRBJ2-2, with D possibly matching TRBD2 (5 bases). Looked up from germline, CDR1 is MDHEN and CDR2 is SYDVKM. The V end was cut by 6 bases, the J end by 1 base, with 12 bases between. The CDR3 has 15 amino acids.